Sequencing of this T cell receptor beta chain was carried out in a study of cytomegalovirus exposure and HLA in healthy donors (dated by TCRdb to 2016 to 2017). Concerning the study at large: According to an earlier analysis of 550 to 700 of the donors, about 179 million T cells yielded approximately 120 million unique TCR beta sequences and more than 250 Gb of sequence data. Roughly 300 gigabases of sequencing data and approximately 80 million unique TCR sequences were included in an early release covering roughly 600 HLA-typed donors. Of the roughly 410 genotyped donors, 65% to 90% were placed in the genetic ancestry cluster associated with self-reported Caucasian donors. The study was designed to test whether signatures of past pathogen exposure could be identified by cataloging public T cell receptors. Using immunosequencing, the study profiled T cell repertoires from around 670 subjects and related those repertoires to cytomegalovirus serostatus. Along with the roughly 610-subject first cohort, a separate validation cohort of more than 90 different subjects was used. The study combined high-throughput TCR immunosequencing, statistical association of individual TCRs with disease status, and machine learning to predict cytomegalovirus infection status. In a later analysis, previously published TCR beta repertoires from hundreds of donors were re-analyzed and high-resolution HLA genotyping was added so that TCR occurrence patterns could be studied. In the later analysis, no new phenotypic data were used to find candidate immune exposures; instead, reliance was placed on TCR beta sequences and their occurrence across donors. An earlier analysis of roughly 600 of the donors used high-throughput TCR beta sequencing to judge whether each TCR beta V gene segment behaved as functional or pseudogenic. Donor age, sex, ethnicity and CMV serostatus were collected together with the repertoire data. A later genetic analysis took genome-wide SNP genotypes for about 55% of the roughly 670 donors and used that subset as a discovery cohort. All discovery cohort repertoires had been generated using a single sequencing platform. Class I and class II HLA loci were covered by the typing at four-digit resolution. The number of donors typed differed by locus, with about 629-640 for A, B, C, DRB1 and DQB1, 522 for DQA1, under 610 for DPA1, and over 400 for DPB1. Because of strong linkage in the cohort, five DR-DQ haplotypes were treated as single units for association and clustering. Among 350 to 400 genotyped donors of the cohort, an average of approximately 240,000 unique TCR beta nucleotide sequences were sequenced per donor, roughly a sixth of them non-productive.

Overall study outcomes, separate from this receptor: Several of the top co-occurrence clusters appeared to be linked to parvovirus B19, influenza, CMV and Epstein-Barr virus, according to a later analysis. Linkage disequilibrium might explain the correlated functional status among segregating V segments, but an unknown experimental factor could not be ruled out. Broadly in line with IMGT annotations, most TCR beta V segments showed up in productive rearrangements about 87% or about 30% of the time in an earlier analysis of several hundred of the donors. Most TCR sequences were seen in very few donors, while some public TCRs were found in many individuals. Over 15 rarely observed V segments, including chromosome 9 orphons, were excluded from the earlier analysis of 550 to 700 of the donors because counts were too low. In the study, about 150 TCR beta chains were listed as associated with cytomegalovirus. The presence/absence analyses assumed that sequencing depth was roughly uniform across donors, and that assumption may not be true. Specific HLA alleles were associated with 15,000 to 20,000 TCR beta sequences at a false discovery rate of 0.05 in a later analysis. Because some donors lacked HLA typing at each locus, the association tests relied only on the typed subset. When HLA alleles, especially DR and DQ, strongly co-occurred, attributing TCR associations to individual alleles was difficult. In both the original and validation cohorts, the classifier was reported to diagnose cytomegalovirus status with high specificity and sensitivity. A group of highly shared sequence variants was considered likely to be a technical artifact of the sequencing pipeline. A few of the identified cytomegalovirus-associated TCR beta chains were confirmed in vitro to be specific for cytomegalovirus antigens. Immune exposure information for the cohort was limited to CMV serostatus. A later genetic analysis reported fewer N-insertions in productive TCRs among donors in an Asian-associated ancestry cluster than the roughly 640-donor mean. V-gene and J-gene trimming of TCR beta chains was associated with a missense DCLRE1C variant in a later genetic analysis, and the association was replicated in an independent cohort. According to a later analysis, most CMV-associated TCR beta chains appeared to be HLA-restricted, and the HLA associations seemed to be driven largely by CMV exposure. In a later analysis, TCR association rates were found to vary across HLA loci, with the most associated TCRs seen for DRB1 alleles and the fewest for HLA-C alleles. The authors suggested that the approach could potentially be generalized to other disease states and immunological phenotypes. Compared with equally common non-associated chains, HLA-associated TCR beta chains in a later analysis were more clonally expanded and had lower generation probabilities. A further reported finding was that TCR beta sequences accurately predicted the HLA-A and HLA-B alleles for most subjects in the first cohort. This cohort had only TCR beta chains sequenced, and the lack of alpha or paired-chain data limited which features could be detected. Because the 87-base-pair reads could not distinguish some IMGT-functional V segments, including TRBV6-2 and TRBV6-3, those segments were excluded.

Libraries were made using the immunoSEQ multiplex PCR assay. For the multiplex PCR, a mixture combining 60 forward primers for TCR Vbeta segments and 13 reverse primers for TCR Jbeta segments was used. The CDR3 region of rearranged TCR beta genes was amplified from genomic DNA by a multiplex PCR assay. The amplified TCR beta libraries were sequenced on the Illumina HiSeq System as 87-base-pair reads. Regarding the original processing steps: A later analysis tallied roughly 80 million unique TCR beta chains across the 666 repertoires, and approximately 9.9 million of those chains were shared by two or more donors. To remove PCR and sequencing errors, raw reads were error-corrected and collapsed into unique sequences using a nearest-neighbor algorithm that merged closely related sequences. V, D and J gene segments were assigned by aligning CDR3 sequences to IMGT reference sequences. For a sequence to be retained, a match of at least six nucleotides was required to both a V gene segment and a J gene segment. Rearrangements were classified as productive when the CDR3 lacked stop codons and remained in frame with V and J, and all other rearrangements were classified as non-productive. Following IMGT convention, CDR3 was defined as the stretch from the second conserved V-encoded cysteine up to the conserved J-encoded phenylalanine. The earlier analysis of 587 of the donors excluded any sequence lacking an unambiguous match to a single V gene segment. In an earlier analysis of several hundred of the donors, a V segment was called functional when productive rearrangements were above 56.7%, and segregating when the standard deviation between donors exceeded 5%. A statistical classification framework was built for diagnosing cytomegalovirus status from the catalog of TCR beta chain sequences. In a later analysis, V and J genes were assigned by comparing TCR nucleotide sequences against IMGT/GENE-DB human TR gene sequences. A later analysis assigned CDR3 sequences and most-parsimonious VDJ recombination scenarios with the TCRdist pipeline. In a later analysis, every TCR beta chain was defined by the combination of its CDR3 amino acid sequence and its V-gene family, and reads without a unique V-gene family were dropped. To address suspected cross-contamination and a sequencing artifact, a later analysis removed 450 to 700 highly shared, low-generation-probability nucleotide sequences. In a later analysis, a clonal expansion index for each public chain was calculated from normalized within-repertoire ranks of inferred template counts. In a later analysis, generation probabilities were computed using a VDJ recombination model fitted to out-of-frame rearrangements, and the results were checked against IGoR. In a later analysis, hypergeometric tests were used to score TCR-TCR, TCR-HLA and TCR-CMV co-occurrence, with a repertoire-size bias correction applied to TCR pairs. A later analysis estimated false discovery rates by permuting HLA or CMV assignments 20 times. In a later analysis, co-occurring TCRs were grouped using DBSCAN, with TCRdist sequence similarity added in when clustering inside HLA-allele-positive subsets. Repertoires with fewer than 30,000 or more than 120,000 public chains, plus five repertoires with anomalous nucleotide sharing, were excluded from co-occurrence clustering. TCRdb re-hosts the immuneACCESS table, in-frame sequences only. Its copies lack some clones; in the studies checked, an unresolved V gene accounts for under half of them, and the cause for the rest is not known. The DNA gave D and trimming, while V, J and clone size come from that table. For this sample the table gives under 250,000 clones, of which roughly 79% were detected only once. The top ten clones comprise about 1.9% of the sample.

V loses 3 bases, J loses 1 base, and the germline ends lie 7 bases apart. The CDR3 sequence holds 13 residues, the cysteine and phenylalanine included. Of all the DNA, just the CDR3 is kept, 39 bases in frame from base 1. CDR1 MNHEY and CDR2 SMNVEV are derived from the germline V gene (reference sequence). This clone was seen only once. No antigen is known for it. The input lacks base qualities; no much larger clone sits a single base away. The cohort comprised 666 healthy bone marrow donors. All cohort members were sampled while nominally healthy, although unrecorded immune exposures were likely present. The donor was CMV seronegative and was included in the group of approximately 350 seronegative cohort members. A peripheral blood sample was provided by each donor, and peripheral blood mononuclear cells were used for TCR beta sequencing. The Qiagen DNeasy Blood Extraction Kit was used to extract genomic DNA from the blood cell samples.

The sample taken for sequencing was PBMCs. The sequence derives from a man aged 25-40 years in good health and CMV-seronegative. The V and J segments used are TRBV27 and TRBJ2-7; too little of a D gene remains to name it. The DNA is TGTGCCAGCAGTTTCCGGTTTTCCTACGAGCAGTACTTC. Its product reads: CASSFRFSYEQYF.